This T cell receptor (beta chain) was retrieved from a study of T-cell reconstitution after alpha-beta-depleted transplantation in children. Per the germline V gene, CDR1 is MNHGY and CDR2 is SVAAGI. There are 17 residues in the CDR3. Trimming stripped 0 bases from V and 4 bases from J, with 18 bases between. This clonotype has ten or more counts. Library preparation (for TCRbeta) was performed with unique molecular identifiers. A single record per CDR3 protein comes from TCRdb applying MiXCR to the PCR reads. Of approximately 590,000 distinct CDR3 sequences in the sample, roughly a tenth were seen once.

J is TRBJ1-1 and V is TRBV6-9; D call uncertain. This TCR was sampled from a human donor who donated a stem cell graft to a child with acute myeloid leukemia. The sample consisted of PBMCs from the stem cell graft donor, taken from the stem cell graft. The CDR3 sequence: CASSYSHRRGMSTEAFF. The CDR3 DNA reads as TGTGCCAGCAGTTATTCCCATCGTCGGGGTATGAGCACTGAAGCTTTCTTT.